These 11 T cell receptor beta chains share one sample of origin, sequenced in a study of response to subunit inactivated influenza vaccine. One entry per CDR3 protein results from TCRdb running MiXCR on the RT-PCR reads. The table records about 300,000 distinct CDR3 sequences, 22% of them present only once. The material sequenced was PBMCs from blood, taken about 20 months after vaccination. Receptors originate from a man aged 45-69 years who received an inactivated influenza vaccine.

J is TRBJ1-5 and V is TRBV7-2; no firm D call. The V gene's germline CDR1 is SGHTA and CDR2 FQGNSA. The CDR3 has 12 residues. V shed 3 bases and J shed 7 bases, with 7 bases lying between them. The CDR3 sequence is CASSFYGQPQHF. The CDR3 DNA is TGTGCCAGCAGCTTCTACGGCCAGCCCCAGCATTTT.

Turning to this clonotype: A much larger clone lies a single base off, so this may be a read error. This chain connects TRBV7-9 to TRBJ1-2, with D hard to call. CDR1 and CDR2 (germline): SEHNR, FQNEAQ (reference sequence). The CDR3 runs to 14 residues. In DNA form, the CDR3 reads TGTGCCAGCAGCCGCGCCGCGCTAAACTATGGCTACTCCTTC. As protein: CASSRAALNYGYSF.

This clonotype has a handful of counts. The rearrangement joins TRBV6-6 to TRBJ1-5, with no clear D. CDR3 length: 13 residues. Trimming removed 8 bases at V and 3 bases at J, with 11 bases between. Germline V gives CDR1 MNHNY, CDR2 SVGAGI (reference sequence). In nucleotides, the CDR3 is TGTGCCAGCGGTAGAGGGCTCAATCAGCCCCAGCATTTT. It codes for CASGRGLNQPQHF.

The chain joins TRBV5-4 to TRBJ2-7; D gene ambiguous. Trimming took off 4 bases at V and 4 bases at J, with 18 bases between the two ends. Looked up from germline, CDR1 is SGHNT and CDR2 is YYREEE (reference sequence). CDR3 length: 15 amino acids. This CDR3 is CASSPDLPLGYEQYF. The CDR3 DNA sequence: TGTGCCAGCAGCCCGGACCTCCCCCTGGGGTACGAGCAGTACTTC. Using reference TRBV5-4 and TRBJ2-7 for the parts outside the CDR3, the full variable domain is ETGVTQSPTHLIKTRGQQVTLRCSSQSGHNTVSWYQQALGQGPQFIFQYYREEENGRGNFPPRFSGLQFPNYSSELNVNALELDDSALYLCASSPDLPLGYEQYFGPGTRLTVT.

This clonotype was found a few times. This chain connects TRBV27 to TRBJ1-3, with D possibly TRBD1 on 6 matching bases. Germline lookup yields CDR1 MNHEY and CDR2 SMNVEV (reference sequence). This CDR3 comprises 15 residues. Trimming stripped 0 bases from V and 4 bases from J, with 10 bases between. CDR3 loop: CASSLSGQGGNTIYF. Here the CDR3 DNA reads TGTGCCAGCAGTTTATCCGGGCAGGGGGGAAACACCATATATTTT.

The chain recombines TRBV4-2 with TRBJ2-2; TRBD1 agrees at 8 bases. V trimming: 0 bases; J trimming: 5 bases; junction bases outside the gene matches: 11. The length of the CDR3 is 18 residues. Germline assignment: CDR1 LGHNA and CDR2 YNFKEQ. The CDR3 DNA is TGTGCCAGCAGCCAAGATGGGGGCAGGGGGCGACAGACCGGGGAGCTGTTTTTT. As protein: CASSQDGGRGRQTGELFF.

This chain connects TRBV12-3 or TRBV12-4 to TRBJ1-2; D gene unclear. V was pared by 1 base and J by 3 bases, with 6 bases between. The CDR3 is made up of 13 amino acids. The CDR3 here is CASSLGIDYGYTF. The CDR3 DNA sequence: TGTGCCAGCAGTTTAGGCATCGACTATGGCTACACCTTC.

The CDR3 loop is CASSLVGVNGGYTF. The CDR3 DNA sequence: TGCGCCAGCAGCTTGGTAGGGGTGAACGGTGGCTACACCTTC. The chain combines TRBV5-1 with TRBJ1-2; tentatively, D is TRBD1 (5 bases). The length of the CDR3 is 14 residues. Germline V gene sequence: CDR1 SGHRS, CDR2 YFSETQ. Deletions cut 0 bases from V and 7 bases from J, with 13 bases between.

This rearrangement joins TRBV5-1 to TRBJ1-6; 8 nucleotides agree with TRBD1. Unmatched junction bases numbered 8, after V lost 2 bases and J lost 1 base. The CDR3 is 18 residues long. CDR1 is SGHRS and CDR2 is YFSETQ in the germline V gene. CDR3 DNA sequence: TGCGCCAGCAGCTTAACGACAGGGGTTACGTCCTATAATTCACCCCTCCACTTT. As protein: CASSLTTGVTSYNSPLHF.

V usage is TRBV6-5 and J usage is TRBJ1-1; D is undetermined. The CDR3 totals 14 residues. The germline CDR1 and CDR2 sequences are MNHEY and SVGAGI. The ends were cut back, 2 bases at V and 8 bases at J, with 15 bases in the middle. The chain's CDR3 is CASSYDGHQVEAFF. The CDR3 DNA reads TGTGCCAGCAGTTACGATGGGCATCAGGTGGAAGCTTTCTTT.

This clonotype was picked up a small number of times. The chain uses TRBV27 and TRBJ1-4; D not certain. The CDR3 contains 15 residues. CDR1 is MNHEY and CDR2 is SMNVEV in the germline V gene (reference sequence). The V and J ends lost 7 bases and 2 bases respectively, with 14 bases between them. The CDR3, as DNA: TGTGCCAGCAAAGGCTCACTGGGGACTAATGAAAAACTGTTTTTT. This codes for CASKGSLGTNEKLFF. Full variable domain (rest looked up from reference TRBV27 and TRBJ1-4): EAQVTQNPRYLITVTGKKLTVTCSQNMNHEYMSWYRQDPGLGLRQIYYSMNVEVTDKGDVPEGYKVSRKEKRNFPLILESPSPNQTSLYFCASKGSLGTNEKLFFGSGTQLSVL.